Below are 16 T cell receptor beta chains sequenced from a single sample in a study of T-cell reconstitution after alpha-beta-depleted transplantation in children. The TCRbeta library incorporated unique molecular identifiers. TCRdb re-called the PCR reads through MiXCR, storing one row per CDR3 protein. The profile shows some 500,000 distinct CDR3 sequences, about a sixth of them singletons. The source material was PBMCs from the stem cell graft donor, sampled from the stem cell graft. These receptors all stem from a human donor who donated a stem cell graft to a child with acute lymphoblastic leukemia.

CDR3 sequence (DNA): TGCAGCGTTGAAATGAGGACGTTCTCCTACGAGCAGTACTTC. Protein sequence: CSVEMRTFSYEQYF. The chain links TRBV29-1 to TRBJ2-7; D gene unclear. The CDR3 runs to 14 residues. V dropped 2 bases and J dropped 0 bases, with 11 bases sitting between them. Germline V gene sequence: CDR1 SQVTM, CDR2 ANQGSEA.

This clonotype has just a few counts. This chain connects TRBV3-1 to TRBJ2-7; TRBD2 agrees at 12 bases. This CDR3 has 15 residues. In germline, CDR1 is LGHDT, CDR2 YNNKEL (reference sequence). The ends lost 4 bases at V and 6 bases at J; junction bases unmatched: 7. CDR3 amino acids: CASSRTSGRPGEQYF. CDR3 DNA sequence: TGTGCCAGCAGCCGTACTAGCGGGAGGCCTGGCGAGCAGTACTTC.

The chain joins TRBV6-2 or TRBV6-3 to TRBJ2-2, with 10 positions matching TRBD1. CDR1 and CDR2 from the germline V gene are MNHEY and SVGEGT. The CDR3 spans 15 residues. With 4 bases clipped from V and 1 base from J, the junction kept 0 bases outside the gene matches. CDR3 in amino acids: CASSWDRGNTGELFF. The CDR3 coding sequence is TGTGCCAGCAGTTGGGACAGGGGGAACACCGGGGAGCTGTTTTTT.

The chain uses TRBV2 and TRBJ2-2, with D unclear. The germline V gene has CDR1 SNHLY and CDR2 FYNNEI. Trimming pared 2 bases from V and 0 bases from J, leaving 7 bases between. The CDR3 covers 15 residues. CDR3 loop: CASSEQPANTGELFF. The CDR3 nucleotides are TGTGCCAGCAGTGAACAGCCTGCGAACACCGGGGAGCTGTTTTTT.

The V call is TRBV9, the J call TRBJ2-7; 7 nucleotides agree with TRBD2. Trimming removed 2 bases from V and 2 bases from J; junction bases left unmatched: 7. The germline gives CDR1 SGDLS, CDR2 YYNGEE. The CDR3 has 15 amino acids. CDR3 loop: CASSVRGLAAYEQYF. The CDR3 nucleotides are TGTGCCAGCAGCGTTCGAGGGCTAGCGGCCTACGAGCAGTACTTC. The variable domain in full, completed from reference TRBV9 and TRBJ2-7, reads DSGVTQTPKHLITATGQRVTLRCSPRSGDLSVYWYQQSLDQGLQFLIQYYNGEERAKGNILERFSAQQFPDLHSELNLSSLELGDSALYFCASSVRGLAAYEQYFGPGTRLTVT.

The chain joins TRBV5-1 to TRBJ2-7; 10 positions agree with TRBD1. The germline CDR1 and CDR2 sequences are SGHRS and YFSETQ. After removal of 2 bases from V and 4 bases from J, the junction contained 6 bases not matched to a gene. The CDR3 has 15 residues. CDR3 nucleotide sequence: TGCGCCAGCAGCTTCTGGGACAGGGGAGGATACGAGCAGTACTTC. Residues: CASSFWDRGGYEQYF.

The gene calls are TRBV7-1 and TRBJ2-2; tentatively, D is TRBD1 (6 bases). Being an ORF, TRBV7-1 has a function that is uncertain. CDR3 size: 16 residues. Trimming shortened V by 3 bases and J by 8 bases, and 19 bases separated the two germline ends. The CDR3 spells CASSSPVGGMAGELFF. The CDR3 DNA sequence: TGTGCCAGCAGCTCCCCTGTAGGGGGAATGGCGGGGGAGCTGTTTTTT.

This clonotype showed up just a few times. The V call is TRBV11-2, the J call TRBJ2-2, with D perhaps matching TRBD2 (6 bases). The CDR3 length is 19 residues. The germline V and J ends were trimmed by 0 bases and 4 bases, with 21 bases remaining between them. Germline V gene lookup returns CDR1 SGHAT and CDR2 FQNNGV. As DNA, the CDR3 is TGTGCCAGCAGCTTAGATCTAGGTCCTCGGCGGGATCTCACCGGGGAGCTGTTTTTT. It encodes CASSLDLGPRRDLTGELFF. Full variable domain (rest looked up from reference TRBV11-2 and TRBJ2-2): EAGVAQSPRYKIIEKRQSVAFWCNPISGHATLYWYQQILGQGPKLLIQFQNNGVVDDSQLPKDRFSAERLKGVDSTLKIQPAKLEDSAVYLCASSLDLGPRRDLTGELFFGEGSRLTVL.

This clonotype showed up just a few times. The chain joins TRBV6-2 or TRBV6-3 to TRBJ2-1, with 7 bases lining up with TRBD1. The ends lost 4 bases at V and 4 bases at J; junction bases unmatched: 1. Germline lookup yields CDR1 MNHEY and CDR2 SVGEGT. The CDR3 has 13 residues. The CDR3 DNA follows: TGTGCCAGCAGTTGGGACAGTTACAATGAGCAGTTCTTC. This gives the protein CASSWDSYNEQFF.

This clonotype showed up just a few times. This chain uses TRBV5-5 with TRBJ2-2, with D unclear. CDR3 length: 15 residues. Germline CDR1 SGHKS, CDR2 YYEKEE (reference sequence). V was clipped by 4 bases and J by 4 bases, with 14 bases between them. DNA for the CDR3: TGTGCCAGCAGCCTTGGATCTCCCTTCACCGGGGAGCTGTTTTTT. The encoded protein is CASSLGSPFTGELFF.

V and J are TRBV20-1 and TRBJ1-2, with 7 bases aligning to TRBD1. CDR1 is DFQATT and CDR2 is SNEGSKA in the germline V gene (reference sequence). Trimming took 7 bases from V and 8 from J; bases not matched to a gene: 13. This CDR3 has 13 amino acids. The CDR3 is CSVGGGLPRGYTF. The CDR3 nucleotides are TGCAGTGTTGGAGGGGGCCTCCCCAGGGGCTACACCTTC.

The V and J genes are TRBV12-3 or TRBV12-4 and TRBJ2-7, with D perhaps assigned TRBD1 or TRBD2 (5 bases each). The germline V and J ends were trimmed by 10 bases and 0 bases, with 16 bases remaining between them. This CDR3 is built from 14 residues. The CDR3 coding sequence is TGTGCCACCAAAAGGGGCGGACTCTCCTACGAGCAGTACTTC. Protein product: CATKRGGLSYEQYF.

The V gene is TRBV7-9, the J gene TRBJ2-7, with D perhaps matching TRBD1 (5 bases). The CDR3 consists of 15 residues. Trimming took off 5 bases at V and 6 bases at J, with 20 bases between the two ends. The germline CDR1 and CDR2 sequences are SEHNR and FQNEAQ (reference sequence). The CDR3 DNA sequence: TGTGCCAGCAGCCCAACCGAGACAGCCTCTGGCGAGCAGTACTTC. This sequence encodes CASSPTETASGEQYF.

This clonotype was detected a few times. J is TRBJ1-1 and V is TRBV29-1; D gene unclear. Trimming removed 1 base at V and 0 bases at J, with 6 bases between. CDR1 SQVTM and CDR2 ANQGSEA come from the germline V gene. The length of the CDR3 is 13 residues. The CDR3 DNA reads TGCAGCGTTGAAGTCCTCATGAACACTGAAGCTTTCTTT. As protein: CSVEVLMNTEAFF.

The CDR3 nucleotides are TGTGCCAGCACGACTGACACCTACGAGCAGTACTTC. This codes for CASTTDTYEQYF. V and J are TRBV2 and TRBJ2-7; D not certain. Germline V lookup: CDR1 SNHLY, CDR2 FYNNEI. This CDR3 region has 12 residues. Trimming pared 7 bases from V and 2 bases from J, leaving 9 bases between.

This chain links TRBV4-1 with TRBJ2-7, with TRBD1 matching 9 bases. From germline, CDR1 is MGHRA and CDR2 YSYEKL. The CDR3 sequence is 15 residues long. Losses at the gene ends were 3 bases for V and 3 bases for J; bases not matched to a gene: 6. The CDR3 here is CASSQAGQGLYEQYF. CDR3 sequence (DNA): TGCGCCAGCAGCCAGGCGGGACAGGGCCTCTACGAGCAGTACTTC.